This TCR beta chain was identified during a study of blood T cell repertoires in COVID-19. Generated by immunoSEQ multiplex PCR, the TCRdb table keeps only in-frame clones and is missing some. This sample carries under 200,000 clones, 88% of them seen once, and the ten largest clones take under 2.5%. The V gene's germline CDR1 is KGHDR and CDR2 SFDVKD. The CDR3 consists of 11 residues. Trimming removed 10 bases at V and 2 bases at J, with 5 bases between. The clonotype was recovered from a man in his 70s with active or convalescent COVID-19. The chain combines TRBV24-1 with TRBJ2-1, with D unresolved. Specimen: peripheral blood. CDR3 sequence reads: CATSTYNEQFF. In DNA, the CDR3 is TGTGCCACTTCTACCTACAATGAGCAGTTCTTC.